The clone carrying this T cell receptor beta chain has ten or more counts. Time point in this sample: patch test 1, 2 weeks after DPC sensitization. Treatment defined: therapeutic diphenylcyclopropenone sensitization with weekly scalp DPC. Each patch test followed a blood draw. The data were obtained in a study of human T cells and chemical hapten exposure. Whole-study context: Subjects had 2% DPC placed on about 2 cm by about 2 cm of upper inner arm skin for sensitization.

V shed 1 base, J shed 4 bases, and the junction held 5 bases outside the gene matches. The CDR3 consists of 15 residues. CDR1 is SGHVS and CDR2 is FQNEAQ in the germline V gene. Unique molecular identifiers were attached to individual cDNA molecules during library preparation. In TCRdb, the RACE reads were re-called with MiXCR into one record per CDR3 protein. The sample lists about 49,000 distinct CDR3 sequences, about 10% occurring once. The sequence derives from a woman aged 50 to 60 with alopecia areata. Some clones in this sample may be carry-over from other donors' samples. Sequences were derived from whole blood, sampled in connection with sensitization to the hapten diphenylcyclopropenone (DPC). The chain joins TRBV7-8 to TRBJ2-7; 9 nucleotides align to TRBD1. The CDR3 DNA reads TGTGCCAGCAGCTTAGTGACAGGGGGATTTTACGAGCAGTACTTC. This encodes CASSLVTGGFYEQYF.